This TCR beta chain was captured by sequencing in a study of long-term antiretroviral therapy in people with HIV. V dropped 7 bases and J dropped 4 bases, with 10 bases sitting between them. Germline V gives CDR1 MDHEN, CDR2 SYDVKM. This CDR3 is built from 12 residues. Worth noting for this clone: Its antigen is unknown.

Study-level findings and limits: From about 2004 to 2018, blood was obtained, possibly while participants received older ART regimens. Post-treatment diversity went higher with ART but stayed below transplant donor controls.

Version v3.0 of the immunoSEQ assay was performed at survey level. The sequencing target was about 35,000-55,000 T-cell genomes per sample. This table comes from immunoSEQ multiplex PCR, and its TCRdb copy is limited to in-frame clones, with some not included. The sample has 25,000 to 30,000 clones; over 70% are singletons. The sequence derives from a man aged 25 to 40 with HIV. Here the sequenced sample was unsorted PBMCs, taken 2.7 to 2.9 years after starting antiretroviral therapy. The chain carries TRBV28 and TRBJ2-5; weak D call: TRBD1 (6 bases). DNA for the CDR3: TGTGCCAGCATACAGGGTGGAGAGACCCAGTACTTC. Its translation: CASIQGGETQYF.